This is a list of T cell receptor beta chains from one sample in a study of OX40 agonist ivuxolimab in advanced cancers. Only in-frame clones appear in the TCRdb table, and some are missing; sequencing was by immunoSEQ multiplex PCR. This repertoire shows over 100,000 clones, about 94% found once; its top ten account for more than 0.15%. Sequenced here: CD4+ or CD8+ T cells sorted from blood, sampled in a trial of the OX40 agonist ivuxolimab. The receptors shown here come from an adult with an advanced solid tumor such as melanoma, head and neck, liver or kidney cancer. Each CDR3 is given with its conserved first and last residue. D genes are given only for firm matches. Only part of the rows carry a size: once, few, many, or a class if the clone is expanded.

V gene: TRBV30; clone size: NA; J gene: TRBJ1-2; D gene: NA; CDR3 DNA: TGTGCCTGGAGTGTACAAGGGGCCTATGGCTACACCTTC; CDR3 protein: CAWSVQGAYGYTF
V gene: TRBV27; clone size: NA; J gene: TRBJ1-2; D gene: TRBD1; CDR3 DNA: TGTGCCAGCAGTCGGGACAGGGGGAACTATGGCTACACCTTC; CDR3 protein: CASSRDRGNYGYTF
V gene: TRBV4-1; clone size: NA; J gene: TRBJ1-2; D gene: NA; CDR3 DNA: TGCGCCAGCAGCCAAGGAGACACTTTAGGCAGGTCCCAGGGAGGCTACACCTTC; CDR3 protein: CASSQGDTLGRSQGGYTF
V gene: TRBV7-8; clone size: NA; J gene: TRBJ2-7; D gene: NA; CDR3 DNA: TGTGCCAGCAGCGCCCGCCTGCGTCCCTACGAGCAGTACTTC; CDR3 protein: CASSARLRPYEQYF
V gene: TRBV5-4; clone size: NA; J gene: TRBJ1-6; D gene: TRBD1; CDR3 DNA: TGTGCCAGCAGCGATCAACGACGCAGGGGGATTGATTCACCCCTCCACTTT; CDR3 protein: CASSDQRRRGIDSPLHF
V gene: TRBV12-5; clone size: NA; J gene: TRBJ2-5; D gene: NA; CDR3 DNA: TGTGCTAGTACAGAACAAGAGACCCAGTACTTC; CDR3 protein: CASTEQETQYF
V gene: TRBV5-6; clone size: NA; J gene: TRBJ1-2; D gene: NA; CDR3 DNA: TGTGCCAGCAGCCTAAACGCGGGGGGCCAAGGCTACACCTTC; CDR3 protein: CASSLNAGGQGYTF
V gene: TRBV2; clone size: NA; J gene: TRBJ1-5; D gene: NA; CDR3 DNA: TGTGCCAGCAGGAGCACAGGGTCCTTAGGTCAGCCCCAGCATTTT; CDR3 protein: CASRSTGSLGQPQHF
V gene: TRBV27; clone size: NA; J gene: TRBJ2-5; D gene: NA; CDR3 DNA: TGTGCCAGCAGTTTCGGAATATCGGACAGATCCAACGCACAAGAGACCCAGTACTTC; CDR3 protein: CASSFGISDRSNAQETQYF
V gene: TRBV19; clone size: NA; J gene: TRBJ1-2; D gene: NA; CDR3 DNA: TGTGCCAGTAGTATAGTGTCGGGCTATGGCTACACCTTC; CDR3 protein: CASSIVSGYGYTF
V gene: TRBV4-2; clone size: NA; J gene: TRBJ1-4; D gene: NA; CDR3 DNA: TGTGCCAGCAGCCAAGAGGGCCGGGGATTTGAAAAACTGTTTTTT; CDR3 protein: CASSQEGRGFEKLFF
V gene: TRBV10-2; clone size: NA; J gene: TRBJ2-5; D gene: NA; CDR3 DNA: TGCGCCAGCAGTGAAGGTGCGCAGGAGACCCAGTACTTC; CDR3 protein: CASSEGAQETQYF
V gene: TRBV5-1; clone size: NA; J gene: TRBJ1-1; D gene: NA; CDR3 DNA: TGCGCCAGCAGCACCGCAGGACAAAGGGGCACTGAAGCTTTCTTT; CDR3 protein: CASSTAGQRGTEAFF
V gene: TRBV6-6; clone size: NA; J gene: TRBJ1-2; D gene: NA; CDR3 DNA: TGTGCCAGCACCCTCCCATCGAATGTTAACTATGGCTACACCTTC; CDR3 protein: CASTLPSNVNYGYTF
V gene: TRBV5-1; clone size: NA; J gene: TRBJ2-5; D gene: NA; CDR3 DNA: TGCGCCAGCAGCTTGGCCCCGCCCGCGGAGACCCAGTACTTC; CDR3 protein: CASSLAPPAETQYF
V gene: TRBV27; clone size: NA; J gene: TRBJ1-4; D gene: NA; CDR3 DNA: TGTGCCAGCAGCTCTGTCCCAATGGCCAGGGAAAAACTGTTTTTT; CDR3 protein: CASSSVPMAREKLFF
V gene: TRBV7-7; clone size: NA; J gene: TRBJ1-4; D gene: NA; CDR3 DNA: TGTGCCAGCAGCTCCCGACCTAATGAAAAACTGTTTTTT; CDR3 protein: CASSSRPNEKLFF
V gene: TRBV18; clone size: NA; J gene: TRBJ2-7; D gene: NA; CDR3 DNA: TGTGCCAGCTCACCAGGTCATCGGAGGGGGGACGAGCAGTACTTC; CDR3 protein: CASSPGHRRGDEQYF
V gene: TRBV29-1; clone size: NA; J gene: TRBJ2-2; D gene: TRBD1; CDR3 DNA: TGCAGCCCCGGACAGGGTGGCACCGGGGAGCTGTTTTTT; CDR3 protein: CSPGQGGTGELFF
V gene: TRBV18; clone size: NA; J gene: TRBJ2-5; D gene: NA; CDR3 DNA: TGTGCCAGCTCACCGGGCAGCCAAGAGACCCAGTACTTC; CDR3 protein: CASSPGSQETQYF
V gene: TRBV18; clone size: NA; J gene: TRBJ2-1; D gene: TRBD1; CDR3 DNA: TGTGCCAGCTCACTCCGAGGGGGCACCTACAATGAGCAGTTCTTC; CDR3 protein: CASSLRGGTYNEQFF
V gene: TRBV7-9; clone size: NA; J gene: TRBJ1-2; D gene: NA; CDR3 DNA: TGTGCCACCGATCCCTATGGCTACACCTTC; CDR3 protein: CATDPYGYTF
V gene: TRBV30; clone size: NA; J gene: TRBJ1-1; D gene: NA; CDR3 DNA: TGTGCCTGGAGCCCAGGCCAGGTGGACACTGAAGCTTTCTTT; CDR3 protein: CAWSPGQVDTEAFF
V gene: TRBV7-3; clone size: NA; J gene: TRBJ2-5; D gene: NA; CDR3 DNA: TGTGCCAGCAGCTTACAGAGGCAAGAGACCCAGTACTTC; CDR3 protein: CASSLQRQETQYF
V gene: TRBV28; clone size: NA; J gene: TRBJ2-7; D gene: TRBD1; CDR3 DNA: TGTGCCAGCACCCCACAGGGGTACGAGCAGTACTTC; CDR3 protein: CASTPQGYEQYF
V gene: TRBV7-9; clone size: few; J gene: TRBJ2-2; D gene: TRBD1; CDR3 DNA: TGTGCCAGCAGCTTAGTAGGGACAGGGACCGGGGAGCTGTTTTTT; CDR3 protein: CASSLVGTGTGELFF
V gene: TRBV6-1; clone size: NA; J gene: TRBJ1-5; D gene: TRBD1; CDR3 DNA: TGTGCCAGCAGTGGCAGACAGGGAGGGCCGGGGCCCCAGCATTTT; CDR3 protein: CASSGRQGGPGPQHF
V gene: TRBV2; clone size: NA; J gene: TRBJ1-2; D gene: NA; CDR3 DNA: TGTGCCAGCAGTTCTTACGTGGGGGCGCCTGGCTATGGCTACACCTTC; CDR3 protein: CASSSYVGAPGYGYTF
V gene: TRBV7-6; clone size: NA; J gene: TRBJ2-1; D gene: NA; CDR3 DNA: TGTGCCAGCAGTTTAACGCGGGGAGGTACGGTCAATGAGCAGTTCTTC; CDR3 protein: CASSLTRGGTVNEQFF
V gene: TRBV19; clone size: NA; J gene: TRBJ2-5; D gene: NA; CDR3 DNA: TGTGCCAGTAGTATAGGAGAGTTCGGGACCCAGTACTTC; CDR3 protein: CASSIGEFGTQYF
V gene: TRBV5-1; clone size: NA; J gene: TRBJ1-1; D gene: NA; CDR3 DNA: TGCGCCAGCAGCTTCCTGAACACTGAAGCTTTCTTT; CDR3 protein: CASSFLNTEAFF
V gene: TRBV28; clone size: NA; J gene: TRBJ1-5; D gene: NA; CDR3 DNA: TGTGCCAGCAGTTTAGTTGGGGCACCTAATCAGCCCCAGCATTTT; CDR3 protein: CASSLVGAPNQPQHF
V gene: TRBV5-1; clone size: NA; J gene: TRBJ2-7; D gene: TRBD1; CDR3 DNA: TGCGCCAGCAGCTTCCGGGACAGGTCCTACGAGCAGTACTTC; CDR3 protein: CASSFRDRSYEQYF
V gene: TRBV18; clone size: NA; J gene: TRBJ1-1; D gene: NA; CDR3 DNA: TGTGCCAGCTCACCCGGACGGGAGGGAGCTTTCTTT; CDR3 protein: CASSPGREGAFF
V gene: TRBV7-2; clone size: once; J gene: TRBJ1-1; D gene: NA; CDR3 DNA: TGTGCCAGCAGCAAAAACGGGGTCCTGAACACTGAAGCTTTCTTT; CDR3 protein: CASSKNGVLNTEAFF
V gene: TRBV5-4; clone size: once; J gene: TRBJ2-1; D gene: NA; CDR3 DNA: TGTGCCAGCAGCGGCACAGGTTACAATGAGCAGTTCTTC; CDR3 protein: CASSGTGYNEQFF
V gene: TRBV19; clone size: NA; J gene: TRBJ2-5; D gene: NA; CDR3 DNA: TGTGCCAGTAGTAGCCCCAGAGACCAGTACTTC; CDR3 protein: CASSSPRDQYF
V gene: TRBV28; clone size: NA; J gene: TRBJ1-1; D gene: TRBD1; CDR3 DNA: TGTGCCAGCAGTCCTTCTCTAGGGGGCAAGAACACTGAAGCTTTCTTT; CDR3 protein: CASSPSLGGKNTEAFF
V gene: TRBV5-4; clone size: NA; J gene: TRBJ1-2; D gene: NA; CDR3 DNA: TGTGCCAGCAGCACTCTGGGGGCATATGGCTACACCTTC; CDR3 protein: CASSTLGAYGYTF
V gene: TRBV27; clone size: NA; J gene: TRBJ1-2; D gene: NA; CDR3 DNA: TGTGCCAGCAGTTTAAAGGGGAATGGCTACACCTTC; CDR3 protein: CASSLKGNGYTF
V gene: TRBV7-9; clone size: NA; J gene: TRBJ2-2; D gene: TRBD1; CDR3 DNA: TGTGCCAGCAGCTTAATGCGGACAGGGAACACCGGGGAGCTGTTTTTT; CDR3 protein: CASSLMRTGNTGELFF